The clone carrying this T cell receptor beta chain came up a few times. Its antigen remains unknown. These data are taken from a study of cytomegalovirus exposure and HLA in healthy donors. Findings and caveats of the study: Among TCR beta chains, those listed as cytomegalovirus-associated numbered around 180.

The PCR ran on 60 Vbeta and 13 Jbeta primers. Sequencing was performed with immunoSEQ multiplex PCR; in TCRdb, only in-frame clones are kept and a portion is missing. The sample has some 150,000 clones; 60% to 85% are singletons. The clonotype originates from a man in his fifties in good health and CMV-seropositive. What was sequenced was PBMCs.

The CDR3 region has the DNA TGTGCCAGCAGTGAATATAGGGCCGGGGGTGACACAGATACGCAGTATTTT. Translated: CASSEYRAGGDTDTQYF. This rearrangement joins TRBV25-1 to TRBJ2-3, with D maybe TRBD2 (6 bases). CDR3 length: 17 residues. V was pared by 0 bases and J by 2 bases, with 15 bases between. Germline CDR1 reads MGHDK; CDR2 reads SYGVNS.